Detailed here is one TCR beta chain. Trimming at V came to 3 bases and at J to 4 bases, leaving 6 bases not matched to a gene. Germline CDR1 reads SGDLS; CDR2 reads YYNGEE. This CDR3 spans 15 amino acids. Amplification used 60 Vbeta primers and 13 Jbeta primers. Profiled with immunoSEQ multiplex PCR; TCRdb holds only in-frame clones, not every one. This table has 100,000 to 150,000 clones, around 73% appearing once. The data belong to a study of cytomegalovirus exposure and HLA in healthy donors. The specimen was PBMCs. This receptor was taken from a human donor in good health. The J gene is TRBJ2-7, the V gene TRBV9; TRBD2 matches at 11 bases. CDR3: CASSAQTSGMYEQYF. The CDR3 bases are TGTGCCAGCAGCGCCCAGACTAGCGGGATGTACGAGCAGTACTTC.